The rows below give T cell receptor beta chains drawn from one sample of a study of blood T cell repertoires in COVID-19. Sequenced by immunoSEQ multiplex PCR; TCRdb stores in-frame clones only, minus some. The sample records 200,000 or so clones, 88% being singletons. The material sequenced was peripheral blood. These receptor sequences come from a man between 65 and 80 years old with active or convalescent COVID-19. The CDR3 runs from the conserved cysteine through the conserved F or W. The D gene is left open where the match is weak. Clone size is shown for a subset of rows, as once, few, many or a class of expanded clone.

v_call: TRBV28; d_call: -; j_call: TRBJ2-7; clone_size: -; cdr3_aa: CASSLGGSWYEQYF; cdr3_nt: TGTGCCAGCAGTTTAGGGGGGAGTTGGTACGAGCAGTACTTC
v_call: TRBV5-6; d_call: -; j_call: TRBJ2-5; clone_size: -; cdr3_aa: CASSTGFSQETQYF; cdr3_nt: TGTGCCAGCAGCACGGGATTCAGTCAAGAGACCCAGTACTTC
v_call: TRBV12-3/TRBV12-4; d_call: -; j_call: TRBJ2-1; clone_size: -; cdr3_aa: CASRIAEPSVQFF; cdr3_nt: TGTGCCAGCAGAATAGCGGAGCCGTCGGTGCAGTTCTTC
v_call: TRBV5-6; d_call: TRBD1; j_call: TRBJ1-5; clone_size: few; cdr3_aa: CASSLGSGGDQPQHF; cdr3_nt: TGTGCCAGCAGCTTGGGGTCAGGGGGCGATCAGCCCCAGCATTTT
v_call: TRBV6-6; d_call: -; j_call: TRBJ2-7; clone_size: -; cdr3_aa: CASSQGFYEQYF; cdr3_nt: TGTGCCAGCAGCCAGGGATTCTACGAGCAGTACTTC
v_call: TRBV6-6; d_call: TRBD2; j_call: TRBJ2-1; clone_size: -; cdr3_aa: CASSLKGLAGNNEQFF; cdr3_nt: TGTGCCAGCAGTCTCAAGGGACTAGCGGGAAACAATGAGCAGTTCTTC
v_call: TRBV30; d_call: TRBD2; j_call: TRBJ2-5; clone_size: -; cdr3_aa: CAWSISRTSLETQYF; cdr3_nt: TGTGCCTGGAGTATCTCTAGGACTAGCTTGGAGACCCAGTACTTC
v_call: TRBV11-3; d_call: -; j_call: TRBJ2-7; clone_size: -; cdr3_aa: CASSFRQGDEQYF; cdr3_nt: TGTGCCAGCAGCTTTAGGCAGGGCGACGAGCAGTACTTC
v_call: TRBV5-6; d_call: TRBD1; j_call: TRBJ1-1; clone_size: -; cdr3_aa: CASNPGQEMNTEAFF; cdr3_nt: TGTGCCAGCAACCCGGGACAGGAAATGAACACTGAAGCTTTCTTT
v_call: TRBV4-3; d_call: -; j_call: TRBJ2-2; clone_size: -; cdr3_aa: CASSRTANTGELFF; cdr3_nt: TGCGCCAGCAGCCGAACAGCGAACACCGGGGAGCTGTTTTTT
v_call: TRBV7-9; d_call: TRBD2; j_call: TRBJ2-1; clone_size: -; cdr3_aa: CASSFLAGGFYNEQFF; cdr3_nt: TGTGCCAGCAGCTTCTTAGCGGGGGGCTTCTACAATGAGCAGTTCTTC
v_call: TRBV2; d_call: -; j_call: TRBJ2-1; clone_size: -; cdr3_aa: CASRDSTLYNEQFF; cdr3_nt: TGTGCCAGCAGAGACAGTACCCTTTACAATGAGCAGTTCTTC
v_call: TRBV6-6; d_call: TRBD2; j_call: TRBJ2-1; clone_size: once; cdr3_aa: CASSPGLAENFWQFF; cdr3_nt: TGTGCCAGCAGCCCCGGACTAGCGGAGAACTTTTGGCAGTTCTTC
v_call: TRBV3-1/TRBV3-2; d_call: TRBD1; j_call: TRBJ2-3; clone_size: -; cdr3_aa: CASSQDRRTGRNTDTQYF; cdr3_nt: TGTGCCAGCAGCCAAGATAGGCGGACAGGGCGGAACACAGATACGCAGTATTTT
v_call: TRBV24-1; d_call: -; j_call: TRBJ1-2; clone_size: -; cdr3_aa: CATSDFQGSGYTF; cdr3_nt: TGTGCCACCAGTGATTTCCAGGGAAGTGGCTACACCTTC
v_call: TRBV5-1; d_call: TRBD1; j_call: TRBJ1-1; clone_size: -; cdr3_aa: CASSLDRGLTTEAFF; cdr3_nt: TGCGCCAGCAGCTTGGACAGGGGGCTAACGACTGAAGCTTTCTTT
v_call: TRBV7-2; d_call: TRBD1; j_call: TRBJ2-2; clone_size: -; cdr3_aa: CASRTTGPGELFF; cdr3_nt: TGTGCCAGCAGAACGACAGGGCCCGGGGAGCTGTTTTTT
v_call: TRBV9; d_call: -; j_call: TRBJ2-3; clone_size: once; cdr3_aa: CASSVAPSDTQYF; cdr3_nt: TGTGCCAGCAGCGTAGCCCCCTCAGATACGCAGTATTTT
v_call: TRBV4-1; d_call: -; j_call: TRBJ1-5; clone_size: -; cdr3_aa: CASSQDMGAQPQHF; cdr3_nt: TGCGCCAGCAGCCAAGATATGGGGGCTCAGCCCCAGCATTTT
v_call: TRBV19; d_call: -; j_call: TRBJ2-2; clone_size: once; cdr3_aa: CASNVRQQNTGELFF; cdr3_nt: TGTGCCAGTAATGTTAGACAGCAGAACACCGGGGAGCTGTTTTTT
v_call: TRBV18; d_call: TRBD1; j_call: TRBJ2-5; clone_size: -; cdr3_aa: CASSRDSYQETQYF; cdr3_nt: TGTGCCAGCTCACGGGACAGTTACCAAGAGACCCAGTACTTC
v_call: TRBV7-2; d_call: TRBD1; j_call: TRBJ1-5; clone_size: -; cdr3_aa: CASSLAGQGAWQPQHF; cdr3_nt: TGTGCCAGCAGCTTAGCGGGACAGGGGGCTTGGCAGCCCCAGCATTTT
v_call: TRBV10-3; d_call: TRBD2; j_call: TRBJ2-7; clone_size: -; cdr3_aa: CAISGTSGRVGYEQYF; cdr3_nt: TGTGCCATCAGTGGGACTAGCGGGAGGGTCGGCTACGAGCAGTACTTC
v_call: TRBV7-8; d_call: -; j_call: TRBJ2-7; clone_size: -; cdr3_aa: CASSLPGNRGNNEQYF; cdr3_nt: TGTGCCAGCAGCTTACCCGGGAACCGCGGAAATAACGAGCAGTACTTC
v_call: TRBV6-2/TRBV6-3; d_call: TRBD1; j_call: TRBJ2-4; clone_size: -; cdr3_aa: CASSTGDRGRRNIQYF; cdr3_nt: TGTGCCAGCAGTACCGGGGACAGGGGGCGCAGAAACATTCAGTACTTC
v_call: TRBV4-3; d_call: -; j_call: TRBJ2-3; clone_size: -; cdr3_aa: CASSQDRASTDTQYF; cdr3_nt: TGCGCCAGCAGCCAAGACAGGGCGAGCACAGATACGCAGTATTTT
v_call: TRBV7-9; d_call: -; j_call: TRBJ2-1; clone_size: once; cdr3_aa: CASSLGLTIAPNEQFF; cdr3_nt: TGTGCCAGCAGCTTAGGCTTGACTATAGCCCCCAATGAGCAGTTCTTC